One sample yielded the 21 T cell receptor beta chains listed below, sequenced in a study of blood T cell repertoires in COVID-19. TCRdb's table, derived via immunoSEQ multiplex PCR, lists solely in-frame clones and lacks some. The sample has approximately 96,000 clones, approximately 90% seen once. Sequencing was carried out using peripheral blood. These receptors came from a woman over 75 with acute or convalescent COVID-19.

The genes are TRBV6-2 or TRBV6-3 and TRBJ2-6; 7 nucleotides agree with TRBD1. Germline-derived CDR1 and CDR2 are MNHEY and SVGEGT. The CDR3 contains 15 residues. The V gene end was trimmed by 2 bases and the J gene end by 2 bases; junction bases not matched to a gene: 0. The CDR3 nucleotides read TGTGCCAGCAGTTACCAGGGGGCTGGGGCCAACGTCCTGACTTTC. The encoded protein is CASSYQGAGANVLTF.

The rearrangement links TRBV21-1 to TRBJ1-5; the D segment call TRBD1 is taken from the table without a DNA check. TRBV21-1 constitutes a pseudogene. The CDR3 sequence is 14 residues long. The CDR3 bases are TGTGCCATCCCCGTAGGGGATAGCAATCAGCCCCAGCATTTT. The encoded protein is CAIPVGDSNQPQHF.

This rearrangement joins TRBV24-1 to TRBJ2-1; 7 bases align to TRBD2. Trimming took 7 bases from V and 2 from J; bases not matched to a gene: 7. Germline CDR1 is KGHDR and CDR2 is SFDVKD. The CDR3 consists of 15 residues. DNA for the CDR3: TGTGCCACCAGCGATGCGGGAGTCCCCTACAATGAGCAGTTCTTC. Its protein product is CATSDAGVPYNEQFF.

This rearrangement joins TRBV5-1 to TRBJ1-2; 10 bases line up with TRBD1. This CDR3 region has 16 residues. Germline V gene lookup returns CDR1 SGHRS and CDR2 YFSETQ. The trim removed 3 bases at V and 6 bases at J, leaving 11 bases unmatched. The DNA of the CDR3 is TGCGCCAGCAGCTCCACAGACGGACAGGGGGGGAATGGCTACACCTTC. Its protein is CASSSTDGQGGNGYTF.

The V gene is TRBV19, the J gene TRBJ1-5; D is ambiguous. Germline values: CDR1 LNHDA, CDR2 SQIVND (reference sequence). The V end was cut by 5 bases, the J end by 1 base, with 9 bases between. The CDR3 is 14 residues long. The CDR3 nucleotides read TGTGCCAGTAGTTCGAGCTCGAGCAATCAGCCCCAGCATTTT. Protein sequence: CASSSSSSNQPQHF.

The chain links TRBV19 to TRBJ2-7; 8 bases align to TRBD1. The length of the CDR3 is 13 residues. The V gene's germline CDR1 is LNHDA and CDR2 SQIVND (reference sequence). V shed 5 bases and J 3 bases; nucleotides not matched to a gene: 3. The CDR3 region is CASSSTGVYEQYF. The CDR3 DNA reads TGTGCCAGTAGTTCGACAGGGGTCTACGAGCAGTACTTC.

This clone occurred once. The rearrangement links TRBV7-2 to TRBJ2-2, with a weak D call TRBD1 (6 bases). V dropped 5 bases and J dropped 1 base, with 8 bases sitting between them. The germline CDR1 and CDR2 sequences are SGHTA and FQGNSA. CDR3 length: 14 residues. The CDR3 is CASSMDRNTGELFF. In nucleotides, the CDR3 is TGTGCCAGCAGCATGGACAGGAACACCGGGGAGCTGTTTTTT.

This clone was seen only a few times. This chain uses TRBV19 with TRBJ1-6; 7 bases line up with TRBD1. CDR1 is LNHDA and CDR2 is SQIVND in the germline V gene (reference sequence). The CDR3 runs to 15 residues. V lost 6 bases, J lost 7 bases, and 9 bases stayed unmatched. The CDR3 region is CASRISTGLNSPLHF. As DNA, the CDR3 is TGTGCCAGTAGGATTTCGACAGGGTTGAATTCACCCCTCCACTTT.

As for this clone: A junction boundary mismatches the germline segment, possibly from a read error. The chain carries TRBV6-1 and TRBJ1-5; D uncertain. Looked up from germline, CDR1 is MNHNS and CDR2 is SASEGT. This CDR3 has 14 residues. CDR3 sequence: CASSETNSNQPQHF. CDR3 in DNA: TGTGCCAGCAGTGAAACAAATAGCAATCAACCCCAGCATTTT.

The rearrangement links TRBV20-1 to TRBJ2-3; 7 bases are a match to TRBD1. Germline-derived CDR1 and CDR2 are DFQATT and SNEGSKA (reference sequence). The ends lost 4 bases at V and 10 bases at J; junction bases unmatched: 5. The CDR3 totals 11 residues. CDR3 DNA: TGCAGTGCTACGGACAGGCTCCCGCAGTATTTT. Its protein is CSATDRLPQYF.

CDR3 in DNA: TGTGCCTGGTCCCTCGGCTTAGGTGGGGGCATCACAGATACGCAGTATTTT. As protein: CAWSLGLGGGITDTQYF. The chain uses TRBV30 and TRBJ2-3; D perhaps matches TRBD1 (6 bases). CDR3 length: 17 residues. The germline V gene has CDR1 GTSNPN and CDR2 SVGIG (reference sequence). V lost 5 bases and J lost 2, with 23 bases in between.

V usage is TRBV7-9 and J usage is TRBJ1-1, with D hard to call. The CDR3 sequence is 14 residues long. From germline, CDR1 is SEHNR and CDR2 FQNEAQ (reference sequence). The germline V and J ends were trimmed by 1 base and 5 bases, with 11 bases remaining between them. The CDR3 loop is CASSLGGIGTEAFF. The CDR3, as DNA: TGTGCCAGCAGCTTAGGAGGGATAGGGACTGAAGCTTTCTTT.

CDR3 DNA sequence: TGTGCCAGCAGCAGGAGTTCAACTAATGAAAAACTGTTTTTT. This gives the protein CASSRSSTNEKLFF. The chain joins TRBV7-8 to TRBJ1-4, with D unresolved. CDR1 SGHVS and CDR2 FQNEAQ come from the germline V gene. V was clipped by 5 bases and J by 0 bases, with 7 bases between them. The CDR3 has 14 amino acids.

V and J are TRBV21-1 and TRBJ1-1; the table's D call, TRBD1, was not checked against the DNA. TRBV21-1 is a known pseudogene. This CDR3 contains 14 residues. CDR3 in amino acids: CASSKGQAHTEAFF. DNA of the CDR3: TGTGCCAGCAGCAAAGGACAGGCCCACACTGAAGCTTTCTTT.

The chain employs TRBV10-1 and TRBJ2-2; weak D call: TRBD1 (6 bases). This CDR3 has 16 residues. Trimming left V 3 bases short and J 8 bases short, with 19 bases between. Germline V lookup: CDR1 WNHNN, CDR2 SYGVQD (reference sequence). The CDR3 DNA follows: TGCGCCAGCAGTGACCCGACAGGTAGGGGGTCTGGGGAGCTGTTTTTT. This sequence encodes CASSDPTGRGSGELFF.

The chain joins TRBV5-6 to TRBJ2-7; TRBD1 aligns across 8 bases. The germline CDR1 and CDR2 sequences are SGHDT and YYEEEE. CDR3 length: 16 amino acids. The trim removed 4 bases at V and 4 bases at J, leaving 13 bases unmatched. The CDR3 region is CASSRGVGQGGYEQYF. For the CDR3, the DNA is TGTGCCAGCAGCCGGGGCGTAGGACAGGGTGGTTACGAGCAGTACTTC.

The rearrangement joins TRBV5-6 to TRBJ1-5; tentative D call: TRBD1 (6 bases). Germline V gene sequence: CDR1 SGHDT, CDR2 YYEEEE. The CDR3 spans 13 residues. The V and J ends lost 0 bases and 7 bases respectively, with 8 bases between them. This CDR3 is CASSLDRDQPQHF. CDR3 coding DNA: TGTGCCAGCAGCTTGGACAGGGACCAGCCCCAGCATTTT.

The CDR3 protein is CASSRVSGGPNTGELFF. In DNA, the CDR3 is TGCGCCAGCAGCCGCGTGTCGGGAGGGCCGAACACCGGGGAGCTGTTTTTT. This chain connects TRBV4-3 to TRBJ2-2, with TRBD2 matching over 8 bases. The germline V gene has CDR1 LGHNA and CDR2 YSLEER. J gave up 0 bases and V 4 bases, and 7 bases lay outside the gene matches. The CDR3 runs 17 residues.

The chain uses TRBV3-1 (or the pseudogene TRBV3-2) and TRBJ2-7; no firm D call. CDR3 length: 15 residues. Germline V gives CDR1 LGHDT, CDR2 YNNKEL (reference sequence). V shed 0 bases and J shed 6 bases, with 15 bases lying between them. The CDR3 protein is CASSQDTTPLREQYF. The CDR3 DNA follows: TGTGCCAGCAGCCAAGATACGACTCCCCTTCGCGAGCAGTACTTC.

The CDR3 DNA reads TGTGCCAGCAGCTTAGTACAGACTGGCTACACCTTC. It is translated as CASSLVQTGYTF. The rearrangement joins TRBV7-9 to TRBJ1-2; D gene uncertain. Germline V gene sequence: CDR1 SEHNR, CDR2 FQNEAQ (reference sequence). CDR3 length equals 12 residues. Trimming stripped 1 base from V and 7 bases from J, with 7 bases between.

The chain has TRBV5-5 and TRBJ1-6; perhaps TRBD1 as D (6 bases). With 2 bases removed from V and 0 bases from J, the gap between germline ends came to 21 bases. This CDR3 contains 20 residues. Germline loops: CDR1 SGHKS, CDR2 YYEKEE (reference sequence). Written as DNA, the CDR3 is TGTGCCAGCAGCTTCCGTCCCTTGGACAGCAGAAGCTCCTATAATTCACCCCTCCACTTT. Amino acid sequence: CASSFRPLDSRSSYNSPLHF.